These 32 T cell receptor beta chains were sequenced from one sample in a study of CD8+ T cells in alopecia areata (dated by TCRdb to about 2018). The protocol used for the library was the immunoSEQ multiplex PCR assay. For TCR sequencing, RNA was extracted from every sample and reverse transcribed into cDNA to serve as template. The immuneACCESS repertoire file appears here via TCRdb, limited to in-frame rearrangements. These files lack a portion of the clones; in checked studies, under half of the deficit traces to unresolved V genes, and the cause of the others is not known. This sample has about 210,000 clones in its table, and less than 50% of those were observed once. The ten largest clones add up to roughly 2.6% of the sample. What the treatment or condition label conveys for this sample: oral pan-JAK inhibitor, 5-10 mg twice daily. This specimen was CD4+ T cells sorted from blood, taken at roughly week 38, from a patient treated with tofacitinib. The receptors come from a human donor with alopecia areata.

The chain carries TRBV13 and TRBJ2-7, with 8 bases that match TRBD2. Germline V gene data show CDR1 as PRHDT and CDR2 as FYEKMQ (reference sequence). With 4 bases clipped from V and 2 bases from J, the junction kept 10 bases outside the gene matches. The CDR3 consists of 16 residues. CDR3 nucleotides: TGTGCCAGCAGCTCCCGGGTAGCGGGAACCCCCTACGAGCAGTACTTC. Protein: CASSSRVAGTPYEQYF.

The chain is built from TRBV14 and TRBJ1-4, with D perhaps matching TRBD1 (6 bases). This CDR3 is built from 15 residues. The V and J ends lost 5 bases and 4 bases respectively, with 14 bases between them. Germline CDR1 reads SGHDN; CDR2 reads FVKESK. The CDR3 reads CASSTRDNGNEKLFF. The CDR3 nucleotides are TGTGCCAGCAGCACCCGGGACAACGGTAATGAAAAACTGTTTTTT.

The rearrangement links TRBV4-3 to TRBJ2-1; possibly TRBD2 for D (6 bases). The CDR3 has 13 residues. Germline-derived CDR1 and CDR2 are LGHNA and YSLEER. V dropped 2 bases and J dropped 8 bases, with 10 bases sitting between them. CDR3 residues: CASSQQTSYEQFF. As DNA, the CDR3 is TGCGCCAGCAGCCAACAGACTAGTTATGAGCAGTTCTTC.

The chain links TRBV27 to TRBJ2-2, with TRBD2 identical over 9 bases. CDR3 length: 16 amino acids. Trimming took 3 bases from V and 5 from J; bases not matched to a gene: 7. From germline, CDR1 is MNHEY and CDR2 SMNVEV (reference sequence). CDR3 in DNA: TGTGCCAGCAGTTTGTGGGCGGGAGGGAGGACCGGGGAGCTGTTTTTT. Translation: CASSLWAGGRTGELFF.

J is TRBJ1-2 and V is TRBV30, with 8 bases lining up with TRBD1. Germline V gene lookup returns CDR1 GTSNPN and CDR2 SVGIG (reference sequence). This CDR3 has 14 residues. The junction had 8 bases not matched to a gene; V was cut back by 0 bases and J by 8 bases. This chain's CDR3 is CAWSVLTGAGGYTF. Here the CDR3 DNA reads TGTGCCTGGAGTGTGCTGACAGGGGCGGGAGGCTACACCTTC.

As DNA, the CDR3 is TGTGCCAGCGCCTATGAGGGGCGGGTAATAGAGACCCAGTACTTC. It codes for CASAYEGRVIETQYF. The chain has TRBV7-8 and TRBJ2-5; the D call may be TRBD1 or TRBD2 (5 bases each). Trimming cost V 8 bases and J 4 bases, with 20 bases left between them. Looked up from germline, CDR1 is SGHVS and CDR2 is FQNEAQ. The CDR3 extends over 15 amino acids.

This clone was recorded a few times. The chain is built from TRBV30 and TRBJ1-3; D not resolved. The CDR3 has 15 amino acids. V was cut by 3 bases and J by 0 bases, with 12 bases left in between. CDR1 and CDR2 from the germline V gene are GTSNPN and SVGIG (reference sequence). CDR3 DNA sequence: TGTGCCTGGAGCCCCCCCAGTTACTCTGGAAACACCATATATTTT. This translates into CAWSPPSYSGNTIYF. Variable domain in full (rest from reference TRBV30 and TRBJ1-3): SQTIHQWPATLVQPVGSPLSLECTVEGTSNPNLYWYRQAAGRGLQLLFYSVGIGQISSEVPQNLSASRPQDRQFILSSKKLLLSDSGFYLCAWSPPSYSGNTIYFGEGSWLTVV.

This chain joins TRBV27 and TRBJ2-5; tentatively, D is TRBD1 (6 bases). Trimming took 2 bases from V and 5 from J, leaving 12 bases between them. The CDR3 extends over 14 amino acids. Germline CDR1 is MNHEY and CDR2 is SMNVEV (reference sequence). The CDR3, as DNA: TGTGCCAGCAGTTTACAGGGGAACGGCGAGACCCAGTACTTC. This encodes CASSLQGNGETQYF.

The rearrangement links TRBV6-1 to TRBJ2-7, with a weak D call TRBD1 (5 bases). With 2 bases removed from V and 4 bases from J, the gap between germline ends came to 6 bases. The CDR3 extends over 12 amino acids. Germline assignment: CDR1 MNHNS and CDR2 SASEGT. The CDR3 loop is CASSEQGYEQYF. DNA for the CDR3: TGTGCCAGCAGTGAACAGGGATACGAGCAGTACTTC.

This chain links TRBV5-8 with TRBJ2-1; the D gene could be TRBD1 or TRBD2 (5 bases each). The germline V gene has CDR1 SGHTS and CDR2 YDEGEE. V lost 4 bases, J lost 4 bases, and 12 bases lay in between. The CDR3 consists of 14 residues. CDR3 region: CASSMGTAYNEQFF. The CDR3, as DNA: TGTGCCAGCAGCATGGGGACCGCTTACAATGAGCAGTTCTTC.

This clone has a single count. CDR3 bases: TGTGCCAGCAGATTCGCTGATGAGCAGTTCTTC. It specifies CASRFADEQFF. The chain couples TRBV6-5 to TRBJ2-1, with D hard to call. The CDR3 length is 11 residues. V dropped 6 bases and J dropped 8 bases, with 8 bases sitting between them. Looked up from germline, CDR1 is MNHEY and CDR2 is SVGAGI.

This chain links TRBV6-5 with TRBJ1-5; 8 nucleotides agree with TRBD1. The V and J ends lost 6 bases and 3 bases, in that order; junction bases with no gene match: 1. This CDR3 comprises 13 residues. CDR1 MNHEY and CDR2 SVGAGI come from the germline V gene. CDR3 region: CASSRGLNQPQHF. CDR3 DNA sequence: TGTGCCAGCAGCAGGGGGCTCAATCAGCCCCAGCATTTT.

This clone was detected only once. The chain's CDR3 is CAWDNGGTGDLYEQYF. In DNA form, the CDR3 reads TGTGCCTGGGACAACGGCGGGACAGGGGACCTTTACGAGCAGTACTTC. The chain combines TRBV30 with TRBJ2-7, with 10 bases lining up with TRBD1. This CDR3 contains 16 residues. The ends lost 5 bases at V and 4 bases at J; junction bases unmatched: 14. CDR1 GTSNPN and CDR2 SVGIG come from the germline V gene (reference sequence).

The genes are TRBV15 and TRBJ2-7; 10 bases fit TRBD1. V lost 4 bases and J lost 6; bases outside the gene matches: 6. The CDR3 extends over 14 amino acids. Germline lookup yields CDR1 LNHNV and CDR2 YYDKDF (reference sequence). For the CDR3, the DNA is TGTGCCACCAGCACTAGGGGGACAGGGGTCGAGCAGTACTTC. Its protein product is CATSTRGTGVEQYF.

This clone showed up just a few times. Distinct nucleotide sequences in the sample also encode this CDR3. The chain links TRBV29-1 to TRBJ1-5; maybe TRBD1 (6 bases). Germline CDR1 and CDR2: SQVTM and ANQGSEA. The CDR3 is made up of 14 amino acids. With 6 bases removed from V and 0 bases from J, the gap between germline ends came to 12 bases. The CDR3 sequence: CSVADRNSNQPQHF. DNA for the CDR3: TGCAGCGTGGCCGACAGGAATAGCAATCAGCCCCAGCATTTT.

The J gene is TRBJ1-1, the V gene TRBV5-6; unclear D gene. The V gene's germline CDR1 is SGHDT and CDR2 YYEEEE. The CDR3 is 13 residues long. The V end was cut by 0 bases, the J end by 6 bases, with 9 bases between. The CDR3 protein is CASSLVRKAEAFF. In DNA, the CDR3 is TGTGCCAGCAGCTTGGTACGAAAAGCTGAAGCTTTCTTT.

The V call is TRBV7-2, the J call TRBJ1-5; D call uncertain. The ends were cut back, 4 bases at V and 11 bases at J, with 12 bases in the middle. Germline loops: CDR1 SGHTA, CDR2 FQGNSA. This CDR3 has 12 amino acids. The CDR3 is CASSSLGVAQHF. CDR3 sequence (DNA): TGTGCCAGCAGCTCCTTGGGAGTGGCCCAGCATTTT.

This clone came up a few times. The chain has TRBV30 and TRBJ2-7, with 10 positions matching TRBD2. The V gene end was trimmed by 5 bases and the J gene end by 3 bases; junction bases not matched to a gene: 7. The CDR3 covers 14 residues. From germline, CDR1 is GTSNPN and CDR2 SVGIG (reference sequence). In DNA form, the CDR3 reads TGTGCCTGGGAGAGCGGGAGGGCATACTACGAGCAGTACTTC. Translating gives CAWESGRAYYEQYF.

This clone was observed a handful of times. The chain's CDR3 is CASSSRQGREKLFF. In nucleotides, the CDR3 is TGTGCCAGCAGCTCCAGACAGGGCAGAGAAAAACTGTTTTTT. The chain couples TRBV7-2 to TRBJ1-4, with 7 bases that match TRBD1. Trimming at V came to 4 bases and at J to 8 bases, leaving 7 bases not matched to a gene. The CDR3 is 14 amino acids. From germline, CDR1 is SGHTA and CDR2 FQGNSA.

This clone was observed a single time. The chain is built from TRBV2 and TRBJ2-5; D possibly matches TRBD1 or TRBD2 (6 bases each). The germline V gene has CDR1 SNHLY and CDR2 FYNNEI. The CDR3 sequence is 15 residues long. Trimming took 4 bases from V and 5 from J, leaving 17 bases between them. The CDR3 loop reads CASSGGLPRGETQYF. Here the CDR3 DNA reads TGTGCCAGCAGTGGGGGACTCCCAAGGGGGGAGACCCAGTACTTC.

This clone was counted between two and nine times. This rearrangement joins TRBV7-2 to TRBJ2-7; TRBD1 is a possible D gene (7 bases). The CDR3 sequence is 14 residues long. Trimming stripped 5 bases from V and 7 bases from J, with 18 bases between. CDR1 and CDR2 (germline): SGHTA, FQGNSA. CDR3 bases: TGTGCCAGCAGCCCGCGGGACATCAGGGGGGAGCAGTACTTC. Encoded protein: CASSPRDIRGEQYF.

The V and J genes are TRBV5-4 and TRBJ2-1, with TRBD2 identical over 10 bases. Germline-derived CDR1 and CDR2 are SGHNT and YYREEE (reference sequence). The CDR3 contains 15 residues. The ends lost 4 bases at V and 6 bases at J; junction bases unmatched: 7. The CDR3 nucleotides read TGTGCCAGCAGCATTCTAGCGGGAGTCGGCAATGAGCAGTTCTTC. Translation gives CASSILAGVGNEQFF.

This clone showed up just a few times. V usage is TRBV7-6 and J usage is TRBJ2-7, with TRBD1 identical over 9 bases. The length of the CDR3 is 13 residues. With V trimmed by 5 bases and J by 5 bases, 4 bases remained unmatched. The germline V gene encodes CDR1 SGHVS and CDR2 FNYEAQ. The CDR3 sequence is CASSVGTGNEQYF. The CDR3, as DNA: TGTGCCAGCAGCGTTGGGACAGGGAACGAGCAGTACTTC.

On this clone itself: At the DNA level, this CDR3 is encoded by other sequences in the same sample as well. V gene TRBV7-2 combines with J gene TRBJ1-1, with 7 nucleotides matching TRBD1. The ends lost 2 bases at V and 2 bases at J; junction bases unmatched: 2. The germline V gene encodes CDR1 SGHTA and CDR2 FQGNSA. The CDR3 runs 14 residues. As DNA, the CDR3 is TGTGCCAGCAGCTTACAGGGGGTAAACACTGAAGCTTTCTTT. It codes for CASSLQGVNTEAFF.

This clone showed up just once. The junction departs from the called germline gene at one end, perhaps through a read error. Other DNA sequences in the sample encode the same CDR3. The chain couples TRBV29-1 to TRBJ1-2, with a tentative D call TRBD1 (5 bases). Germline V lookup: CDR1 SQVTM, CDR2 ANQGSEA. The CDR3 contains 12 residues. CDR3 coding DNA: TGCAGCGTTGGGACACAAAACTACGGCTACACCTTC. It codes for CSVGTQNYGYTF.

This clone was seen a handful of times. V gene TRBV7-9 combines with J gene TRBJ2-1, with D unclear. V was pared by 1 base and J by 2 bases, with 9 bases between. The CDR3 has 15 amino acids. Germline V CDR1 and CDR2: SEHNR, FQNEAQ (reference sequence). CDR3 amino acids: CASSLGLSTYNEQFF. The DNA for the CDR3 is TGTGCCAGCAGCTTAGGGCTAAGCACCTACAATGAGCAGTTCTTC.

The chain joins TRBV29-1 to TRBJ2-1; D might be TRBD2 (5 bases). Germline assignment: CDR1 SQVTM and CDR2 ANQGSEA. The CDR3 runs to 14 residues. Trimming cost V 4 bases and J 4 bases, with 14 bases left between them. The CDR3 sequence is CSVVGGRKYNEQFF. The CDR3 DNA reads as TGCAGCGTTGTTGGTGGGAGAAAGTACAATGAGCAGTTCTTC.

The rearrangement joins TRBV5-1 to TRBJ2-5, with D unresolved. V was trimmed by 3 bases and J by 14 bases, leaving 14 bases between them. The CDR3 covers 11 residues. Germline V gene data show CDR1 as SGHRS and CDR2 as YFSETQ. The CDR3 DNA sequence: TGCGCCAGCAGCTCCGAGGAGCGTAAATACTTC. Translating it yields CASSSEERKYF.

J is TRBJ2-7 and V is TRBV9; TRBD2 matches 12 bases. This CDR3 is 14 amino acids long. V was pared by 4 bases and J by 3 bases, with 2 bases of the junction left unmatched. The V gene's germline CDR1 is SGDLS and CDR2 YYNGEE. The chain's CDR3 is CASSTSGGFYEQYF. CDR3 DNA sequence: TGTGCCAGCAGCACTAGCGGGGGGTTCTACGAGCAGTACTTC. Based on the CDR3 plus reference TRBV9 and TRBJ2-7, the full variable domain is DSGVTQTPKHLITATGQRVTLRCSPRSGDLSVYWYQQSLDQGLQFLIQYYNGEERAKGNILERFSAQQFPDLHSELNLSSLELGDSALYFCASSTSGGFYEQYFGPGTRLTVT.

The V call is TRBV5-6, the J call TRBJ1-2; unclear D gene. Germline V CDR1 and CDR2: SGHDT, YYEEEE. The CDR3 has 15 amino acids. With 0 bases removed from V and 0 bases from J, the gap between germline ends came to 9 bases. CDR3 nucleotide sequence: TGTGCCAGCAGCTTGGTGGTGAATTCTAACTATGGCTACACCTTC. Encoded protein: CASSLVVNSNYGYTF.

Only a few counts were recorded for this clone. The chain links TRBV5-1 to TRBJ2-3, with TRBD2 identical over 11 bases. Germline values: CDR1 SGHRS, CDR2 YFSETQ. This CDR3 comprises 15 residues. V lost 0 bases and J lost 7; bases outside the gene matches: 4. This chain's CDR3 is CASSLDSGRANTQYF. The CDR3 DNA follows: TGCGCCAGCAGCTTGGATAGCGGGAGGGCAAATACGCAGTATTTT.

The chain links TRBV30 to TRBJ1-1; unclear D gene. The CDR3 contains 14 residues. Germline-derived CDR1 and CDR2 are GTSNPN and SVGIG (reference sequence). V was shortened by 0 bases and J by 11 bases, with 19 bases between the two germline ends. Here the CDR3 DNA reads TGTGCCTGGAGTGTACGTCAGACGACCGGGAGGGCTTTCTTT. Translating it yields CAWSVRQTTGRAFF.